The 24 T cell receptor beta chains given below trace back to one sample, sequenced in a study of blood T cell repertoires in COVID-19. Some clones are missing from TCRdb's copy, which holds only in-frame ones; the method was immunoSEQ multiplex PCR. The table has approximately 80,000 clones, over 75% seen once. Sequencing input: peripheral blood. These receptors all stem from a human donor in a cohort sampled during active COVID-19.

This chain uses TRBV29-1 with TRBJ1-2; 7 bases align to TRBD1. The germline V gene encodes CDR1 SQVTM and CDR2 ANQGSEA. With 7 bases clipped from V and 8 bases from J, the junction kept 16 bases outside the gene matches. This CDR3 region has 14 residues. The CDR3: CSAVLDRNVGGYTF. The CDR3 DNA reads TGCAGCGCAGTCCTGGACAGGAACGTGGGCGGCTACACCTTC.

The chain recombines TRBV18 with TRBJ1-5; TRBD1 agrees at 7 bases. This CDR3 region has 13 residues. Trimming took 6 bases from V and 4 from J; bases not matched to a gene: 3. Germline-derived CDR1 and CDR2 are KGHSH and LQKENI. This CDR3 is CASSGQENQPQHF. CDR3 DNA: TGTGCCAGCTCTGGACAGGAAAATCAGCCCCAGCATTTT.

This rearrangement joins TRBV15 to TRBJ1-6, with 12 positions matching TRBD1. Per germline, CDR1 LNHNV and CDR2 YYDKDF (reference sequence). J was trimmed by 13 bases and V by 3 bases; bases with no gene match: 7. This CDR3 has 15 amino acids. DNA for the CDR3: TGTGCCACCAGCAGGGGGGGGACAGGGGGCGTCCCCCTCCACTTT. Encoded protein: CATSRGGTGGVPLHF.

This clone was found a few times. The chain joins TRBV7-3 to TRBJ1-1, with a tentative D call TRBD1 (6 bases). The V gene lost 5 bases and the J gene lost 5 bases, with 15 bases spanning the gap. Germline V gene lookup returns CDR1 SGHTA and CDR2 FQGTGA. The CDR3 totals 14 residues. The CDR3 region is CASSPTGIGTEAFF. CDR3 nucleotides: TGTGCCAGCAGCCCAACAGGGATAGGGACTGAAGCTTTCTTT.

This clone was seen just once. The CDR3 region has the DNA TGTGCCAGCAGCCATACCCCGGGACAGGCTTCCTATAATTCACCCCTCCACTTT. It yields the protein CASSHTPGQASYNSPLHF. The V and J genes are TRBV3-1 (or the pseudogene TRBV3-2) and TRBJ1-6, with 8 bases that match TRBD1. In germline, CDR1 is LGHDT, CDR2 YNNKEL (reference sequence). The CDR3 is 18 amino acids. J gave up 1 base and V 3 bases, and 8 bases lay outside the gene matches.

This clone was seen just once. The chain couples TRBV6-5 to TRBJ2-2; no clear D. The length of the CDR3 is 14 residues. Germline CDR1 is MNHEY and CDR2 is SVGAGI. V was trimmed by 5 bases and J by 4 bases, leaving 11 bases between them. CDR3 DNA sequence: TGTGCCAGCAGTCGAAGCGTAGGCACCGGGGAGCTGTTTTTT. Amino acid sequence: CASSRSVGTGELFF.

This clone showed up just a few times. The rearrangement links TRBV6-5 to TRBJ2-7; 9 bases fit TRBD1. V trimming: 5 bases; J trimming: 4 bases; junction bases outside the gene matches: 9. CDR3 length: 15 amino acids. Looked up from germline, CDR1 is MNHEY and CDR2 is SVGAGI. The CDR3 region is CASSPDRGYLYEQYF. In DNA form, the CDR3 reads TGTGCCAGCAGTCCGGACAGGGGCTATCTTTACGAGCAGTACTTC.

This chain links TRBV4-1 with TRBJ1-2, with 8 bases identical to TRBD1. V lost 4 bases and J lost 8; bases outside the gene matches: 9. The CDR3 is 14 amino acids. The germline CDR1 and CDR2 sequences are MGHRA and YSYEKL. The CDR3 DNA reads as TGCGCCAGCAGCCGCACAGACAGGGGATACGGCTACACCTTC. Protein product: CASSRTDRGYGYTF.

The chain carries TRBV13 and TRBJ1-4; no definite D call. Trimming pared 3 bases from V and 2 bases from J, leaving 7 bases between. Germline V CDR1 and CDR2: PRHDT, FYEKMQ (reference sequence). The CDR3 has 14 amino acids. The CDR3 loop is CASSLGPTNEKLFF. CDR3 nucleotide sequence: TGTGCCAGCAGCTTGGGCCCTACTAATGAAAAACTGTTTTTT.

A few counts support this clone. The DNA for the CDR3 is TGCGCCAGCAGTGTCCCCCTAGGCGAGCAGTACTTC. Translation: CASSVPLGEQYF. The chain recombines TRBV10-2 with TRBJ2-7; the D is unclear. V lost 4 bases, J lost 6 bases, and 10 bases lay in between. CDR3 length: 12 amino acids. CDR1 WSHSY and CDR2 SAAADI come from the germline V gene.

This clone was found once. The chain links TRBV5-1 to TRBJ2-5; D might be TRBD1 (5 bases). The V gene's germline CDR1 is SGHRS and CDR2 YFSETQ. The length of the CDR3 is 14 residues. V lost 4 bases, J lost 1 base, and 11 bases lay in between. The chain's CDR3 is CASSHDRPQETQYF. As DNA, the CDR3 is TGCGCCAGCAGCCATGACAGACCCCAAGAGACCCAGTACTTC.

The rearrangement uses TRBV5-6 and TRBJ1-2; 7 nucleotides line up with TRBD1. This CDR3 region has 15 residues. CDR1 is SGHDT, CDR2 YYEEEE, per germline. The V gene end was trimmed by 4 bases and the J gene end by 4 bases; junction bases not matched to a gene: 10. CDR3 DNA sequence: TGTGCCAGCAGCGTGACACAGGGGAACAGCTATGGCTACACCTTC. Amino acid sequence: CASSVTQGNSYGYTF.

This rearrangement joins TRBV25-1 to TRBJ1-1; TRBD1 aligns across 8 bases. Germline V lookup: CDR1 MGHDK, CDR2 SYGVNS. J gave up 8 bases and V 2 bases, and 10 bases lay outside the gene matches. The CDR3 sequence is 15 residues long. This CDR3 is CASSETGRQGSEAFF. As DNA, the CDR3 is TGTGCCAGCAGTGAAACGGGCAGACAGGGGAGCGAAGCTTTCTTT.

V and J are TRBV6-1 and TRBJ2-6; D not resolved. CDR1 is MNHNS and CDR2 is SASEGT in the germline V gene. The CDR3 spans 16 residues. The germline V and J ends were trimmed by 1 base and 4 bases, with 11 bases remaining between them. The chain's CDR3 is CASSEDLWAGANVLTF. Here the CDR3 DNA reads TGTGCCAGCAGTGAAGACCTTTGGGCCGGGGCCAACGTCCTGACTTTC.

The rearrangement joins TRBV4-1 to TRBJ1-3; 9 bases match TRBD1. V lost 2 bases, J lost 2 bases, and 4 bases stayed unmatched. The length of the CDR3 is 16 residues. CDR1 and CDR2 (germline): MGHRA, YSYEKL. CDR3 in amino acids: CASSQRRDRAGNTIYF. The CDR3 DNA reads as TGCGCCAGCAGCCAACGCCGGGACAGGGCTGGAAACACCATATATTTT.

The chain uses TRBV6-5 and TRBJ1-3, with a tentative D call TRBD1 (5 bases). The CDR3 is made up of 15 amino acids. The ends were cut back, 6 bases at V and 0 bases at J, with 12 bases in the middle. Germline assignment: CDR1 MNHEY and CDR2 SVGAGI. The CDR3 region has the DNA TGTGCCAGCAGAACAGGACCCAGCTCTGGAAACACCATATATTTT. It specifies CASRTGPSSGNTIYF.

The chain combines TRBV11-2 with TRBJ1-4; a weak D match, TRBD1 (5 bases). Germline CDR1 and CDR2: SGHAT and FQNNGV. Trimming removed 10 bases from V and 4 bases from J, with 10 bases in between. There are 12 residues in the CDR3. CDR3: CATETVNEKLFF. CDR3 coding DNA: TGTGCCACCGAGACAGTTAATGAAAAACTGTTTTTT.

This chain uses TRBV19 with TRBJ1-5, with D possibly matching TRBD1 (6 bases). The CDR3 length is 16 residues. The ends were cut back, 5 bases at V and 7 bases at J, with 21 bases in the middle. Germline-derived CDR1 and CDR2 are LNHDA and SQIVND (reference sequence). Here the CDR3 DNA reads TGTGCCAGTAGTTTTATCTCCTCGACAGGAAAGCAGCCCCAGCATTTT. The encoded protein is CASSFISSTGKQPQHF.

Comment on this clone: Different DNA sequences within this sample yield the same CDR3. V is TRBV5-1 and J is TRBJ2-7; 11 bases line up with TRBD1. There are 14 residues in the CDR3. From germline, CDR1 is SGHRS and CDR2 YFSETQ. The V and J ends lost 4 bases and 2 bases, in that order; junction bases with no gene match: 2. The DNA for the CDR3 is TGCGCCAGCAGCCCGGGACAGGGGGCCTACGAGCAGTACTTC. Its translation: CASSPGQGAYEQYF. The variable domain in full, completed from reference TRBV5-1 and TRBJ2-7, reads KAGVTQTPRYLIKTRGQQVTLSCSPISGHRSVSWYQQTPGQGLQFLFEYFSETQRNKGNFPGRFSGRQFSNSRSEMNVSTLELGDSALYLCASSPGQGAYEQYFGPGTRLTVT.

The chain recombines TRBV6-5 with TRBJ2-3; TRBD2 matches 11 bases. This CDR3 is 15 amino acids long. The V and J ends lost 0 bases and 7 bases, in that order; junction bases with no gene match: 3. CDR1 MNHEY and CDR2 SVGAGI come from the germline V gene. Written as DNA, the CDR3 is TGTGCCAGCAGTTACTCTAGCGGGGGGGCTTATACGCAGTATTTT. This encodes CASSYSSGGAYTQYF.

This sequence joins TRBV27 and TRBJ1-5; D might be TRBD1 (5 bases). Per the germline V gene, CDR1 is MNHEY and CDR2 is SMNVEV (reference sequence). There are 11 residues in the CDR3. V gave up 9 bases and J gave up 4 bases, with 7 bases separating them. The CDR3 is CASGGNQPQHF. CDR3 sequence (DNA): TGTGCCAGTGGGGGGAATCAGCCCCAGCATTTT.

The CDR3 DNA is TGTGCCAGCAGTGTCGCCGGGACAGGCCTCTATGGCTACACCTTC. Protein sequence: CASSVAGTGLYGYTF. This chain links TRBV28 with TRBJ1-2, with 8 bases fitting TRBD1. The CDR3 sequence is 15 residues long. Germline assignment: CDR1 MDHEN and CDR2 SYDVKM. The V segment lost 5 bases and the J segment 4 bases; nucleotides outside the gene matches: 9.

V is TRBV5-1 and J is TRBJ1-3; D is undetermined. V was clipped by 1 base and J by 0 bases, with 11 bases between them. The CDR3 runs to 16 residues. CDR1 and CDR2 from the germline V gene are SGHRS and YFSETQ. The CDR3 DNA is TGCGCCAGCAGCTTGTATGGTCGGGGCTCTGGAAACACCATATATTTT. Protein product: CASSLYGRGSGNTIYF.

V and J are TRBV2 and TRBJ1-6, with D unresolved. V lost 0 bases, J lost 8 bases, and 5 bases lay in between. Germline-derived CDR1 and CDR2 are SNHLY and FYNNEI. The CDR3 spans 13 residues. As DNA, the CDR3 is TGTGCCAGCAGTGAAGCACCGGATTCACCCCTCCACTTT. Protein sequence: CASSEAPDSPLHF.